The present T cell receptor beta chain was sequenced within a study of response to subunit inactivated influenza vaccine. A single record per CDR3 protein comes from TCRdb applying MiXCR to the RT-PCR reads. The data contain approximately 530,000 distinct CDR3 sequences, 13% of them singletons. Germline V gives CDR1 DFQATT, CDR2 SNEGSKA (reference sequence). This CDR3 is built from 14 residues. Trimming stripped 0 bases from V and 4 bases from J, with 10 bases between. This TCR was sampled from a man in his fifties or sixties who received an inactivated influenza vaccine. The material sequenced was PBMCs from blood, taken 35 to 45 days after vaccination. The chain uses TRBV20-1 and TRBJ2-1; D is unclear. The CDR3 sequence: CSAREATTYNEQFF. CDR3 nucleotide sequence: TGCAGTGCTAGAGAGGCGACAACTTACAATGAGCAGTTCTTC.